This T cell receptor (beta chain) derives from a study of CD8+ T cells in alopecia areata. Study-wide results and caveats: Patients showed less clear TCR sequence sharing than mice, possibly partly because of HLA diversity.

Sample treatment: oral pan-JAK inhibitor, 5-10 mg twice daily. Alopecia areata patients gave lesional scalp punch biopsies and peripheral blood samples. Extraction of RNA preceded its reverse transcription into cDNA, which served as the sequencing template. The method was immunoSEQ multiplex PCR; TCRdb's version includes in-frame clones alone and lacks a portion of them. The sample lists around 200,000 clones; around three fifths were seen once. CDR1 SGHVS and CDR2 FQNEAQ come from the germline V gene. Trimming left V 5 bases short and J 4 bases short, with 10 bases between. There are 13 residues in the CDR3. This clone was seen a few times. Its cognate antigen is unknown.

This receptor was obtained from a human donor with alopecia areata. Sequencing was performed on CD8+ T cells sorted from blood, taken at week 24, from a patient treated with tofacitinib. The rearrangement links TRBV7-8 to TRBJ2-3; no clear D. The CDR3 region has the DNA TGTGCCAGCAGCCCTAGGGTGGCAGATACGCAGTATTTT. It yields the protein CASSPRVADTQYF.